These 25 T cell receptor beta chains share one sample of origin, sequenced in a study of control samples from healthy donors and cancer patients. Profiled with immunoSEQ multiplex PCR; TCRdb holds only in-frame clones, not every one. The table includes 61,000 or so clones, 90% detected once. Material: PBMCs. The source of these receptors is a man in his sixties with colorectal cancer.

V is TRBV7-8 and J is TRBJ2-1; 7 nucleotides line up with TRBD1. Germline V CDR1 and CDR2: SGHVS, FQNEAQ. V gave up 5 bases and J gave up 8 bases; unmatched junction bases: 15. The CDR3 runs to 16 residues. The CDR3 sequence is CASSPPTGAAKDEQFF. The CDR3, as DNA: TGTGCCAGCAGCCCCCCCACAGGGGCCGCCAAGGATGAGCAGTTCTTC.

This clone was recorded once. This sequence joins TRBV4-1 and TRBJ2-3; D remains ambiguous. The germline CDR1 and CDR2 sequences are MGHRA and YSYEKL. Trimming removed 0 bases from V and 1 base from J, with 5 bases in between. The CDR3 extends over 14 amino acids. For the CDR3, the DNA is TGCGCCAGCAGCCAAGAAGGGCGCACAGATACGCAGTATTTT. Protein product: CASSQEGRTDTQYF.

The CDR3 spells CASSAPQGLYGYTF. In DNA, the CDR3 is TGTGCCAGCAGCGCCCCACAGGGGCTCTATGGCTACACCTTC. The genes are TRBV9 and TRBJ1-2; TRBD1 agrees at 7 bases. The germline V gene has CDR1 SGDLS and CDR2 YYNGEE. The CDR3 loop spans 14 amino acids. V shed 3 bases, J shed 4 bases, and the junction held 6 bases outside the gene matches.

The J gene is TRBJ2-7, the V gene TRBV7-2; 7 bases align to TRBD1. Germline V lookup: CDR1 SGHTA, CDR2 FQGNSA. The CDR3 is made up of 15 amino acids. Losses at the gene ends were 5 bases for V and 2 bases for J; bases not matched to a gene: 9. The CDR3 DNA sequence: TGTGCCAGCAGCGCTTCAACAGGGGCAACCTACGAGCAGTACTTC. Translating it yields CASSASTGATYEQYF.

The V and J genes are TRBV30 and TRBJ2-2; D gene ambiguous. CDR1 and CDR2 from the germline V gene are GTSNPN and SVGIG (reference sequence). Trimming stripped 0 bases from V and 0 bases from J, with 14 bases between. The CDR3 loop spans 17 amino acids. CDR3 sequence reads: CAWSVKAAFANTGELFF. CDR3 bases: TGTGCCTGGAGTGTAAAGGCAGCCTTTGCGAACACCGGGGAGCTGTTTTTT.

The genes are TRBV7-2 and TRBJ2-3; 11 bases match TRBD2. The CDR3 totals 17 residues. The germline gives CDR1 SGHTA, CDR2 FQGNSA. Germline trimming cut 0 bases from V and 2 bases from J; bases unmatched to any gene: 4. The CDR3, as DNA: TGTGCCAGCAGCTTAGCGCTAGCGGGGGGAACCACAGATACGCAGTATTTT. Protein: CASSLALAGGTTDTQYF. Looking up the rest from reference TRBV7-2 and TRBJ2-3 gives the full variable domain: GAGVSQSPSNKVTEKGKDVELRCDPISGHTALYWYRQSLGQGLEFLIYFQGNSAPDKSGLPSDRFSAERTGGSVSTLTIQRTQQEDSAVYLCASSLALAGGTTDTQYFGPGTRLTVL.

The chain couples TRBV5-1 to TRBJ2-3, with TRBD2 matching 7 bases. Looked up from germline, CDR1 is SGHRS and CDR2 is YFSETQ. J gave up 4 bases and V 4 bases, and 9 bases lay outside the gene matches. The CDR3 has 15 amino acids. The CDR3 sequence is CASSLGLVSPDTQYF. The CDR3 DNA is TGCGCCAGCAGCCTAGGACTAGTGTCTCCAGATACGCAGTATTTT.

A single count supports this clone. The rearrangement uses TRBV5-6 and TRBJ1-2; D remains ambiguous. Trimming removed 0 bases at V and 6 bases at J, with 12 bases between. Looked up from germline, CDR1 is SGHDT and CDR2 is YYEEEE. The CDR3 contains 14 residues. The CDR3 loop is CASSLVEARDGYTF. The CDR3 DNA reads as TGTGCCAGCAGCTTGGTGGAGGCTAGAGATGGCTACACCTTC. Variable domain in full (rest from reference TRBV5-6 and TRBJ1-2): DAGVTQSPTHLIKTRGQQVTLRCSPKSGHDTVSWYQQALGQGPQFIFQYYEEEERQRGNFPDRFSGHQFPNYSSELNVNALLLGDSALYLCASSLVEARDGYTFGSGTRLTVV.

The gene calls are TRBV27 and TRBJ2-7; either TRBD1 or TRBD2 may fit D (6 bases each). The CDR3 runs 14 residues. Deletions cut 3 bases from V and 6 bases from J, with 15 bases between. In germline, CDR1 is MNHEY, CDR2 SMNVEV (reference sequence). CDR3 in DNA: TGTGCCAGCAGTTTCTCTCACTCGGGGGCCGAGCAGTACTTC. Encoded protein: CASSFSHSGAEQYF.

The chain recombines TRBV2 with TRBJ1-2; TRBD1 agrees at 7 bases. CDR1 SNHLY and CDR2 FYNNEI come from the germline V gene. The V gene end was trimmed by 6 bases and the J gene end by 4 bases; junction bases not matched to a gene: 8. The CDR3 has 14 amino acids. The CDR3 loop is CASRREGAGYGYTF. The CDR3 coding sequence is TGTGCCAGCAGGAGAGAGGGGGCCGGCTATGGCTACACCTTC.

This chain uses TRBV5-1 with TRBJ1-1; D remains unclear. V lost 3 bases to trimming and J lost 0 bases, with 12 bases between them. Germline CDR1 reads SGHRS; CDR2 reads YFSETQ. The CDR3 has 15 residues. In DNA, the CDR3 is TGCGCCAGCAGCTCATCGACACTTATGAACACTGAAGCTTTCTTT. Translating gives CASSSSTLMNTEAFF.

This sequence joins TRBV5-8 and TRBJ2-5; D ambiguous. This CDR3 is built from 14 residues. Germline CDR1 reads SGHTS; CDR2 reads YDEGEE. Between the trimmed V and J ends, which lost 4 bases and 1 base, there was a span of 11 bases. The CDR3: CASSLGRVQETQYF. The CDR3 bases are TGTGCCAGCAGCCTTGGTAGGGTCCAAGAGACCCAGTACTTC. Variable domain in full (rest from reference TRBV5-8 and TRBJ2-5): EAGVTQSPTHLIKTRGQQATLRCSPISGHTSVYWYQQALGLGLQFLLWYDEGEERNRGNFPPRFSGRQFPNYSSELNVNALELEDSALYLCASSLGRVQETQYFGPGTRLLVL.

The chain carries TRBV6-1 and TRBJ1-5, with D uncertain. The CDR3 has 10 amino acids. Germline values: CDR1 MNHNS, CDR2 SASEGT. V was clipped by 3 bases and J by 11 bases, with 5 bases between them. Here the CDR3 DNA reads TGTGCCAGCAGTGATGAGACCCAGCATTTT. It yields the protein CASSDETQHF.

The chain uses TRBV13 and TRBJ1-2; D possibly corresponds to TRBD1 (5 bases). The CDR3 has 13 residues. Germline CDR1 and CDR2: PRHDT and FYEKMQ (reference sequence). Between the trimmed V and J ends, which lost 1 base and 8 bases, there was a span of 11 bases. CDR3 sequence: CASSLEGRSGYTF. The CDR3 DNA sequence: TGTGCCAGCAGCTTAGAGGGACGGAGCGGCTACACCTTC.

The genes are TRBV10-1 and TRBJ2-5, with D perhaps matching TRBD1 (8 bases). Trimming took off 7 bases at V and 5 bases at J, with 20 bases between the two ends. There are 15 residues in the CDR3. Germline lookup yields CDR1 WNHNN and CDR2 SYGVQD (reference sequence). DNA for the CDR3: TGCGCCAGCATCAACCGGACAGGGAGGGGGGAGACCCAGTACTTC. It translates to CASINRTGRGETQYF.

The genes are TRBV5-4 and TRBJ2-5, with D possibly being TRBD2 (7 bases). The CDR3 consists of 15 residues. Germline CDR1 and CDR2: SGHNT and YYREEE (reference sequence). Between the trimmed V and J ends, which lost 4 bases and 3 bases, there was a span of 16 bases. The CDR3 region has the DNA TGTGCCAGCAGCCCCCGAGGGGGGGCAAAAGAGACCCAGTACTTC. Translation gives CASSPRGGAKETQYF.

The CDR3 nucleotides read TGTGCCAGCAGTCTCGACGTCGTGGGCGCCTACGAGCAGTACTTC. It encodes CASSLDVVGAYEQYF. V and J are TRBV5-4 and TRBJ2-7; D unclear. Germline V gene lookup returns CDR1 SGHNT and CDR2 YYREEE (reference sequence). Trimming took off 5 bases at V and 2 bases at J, with 17 bases between the two ends. The CDR3 has 15 residues.

The chain couples TRBV7-3 to TRBJ1-3; TRBD1 is a possible D gene (5 bases). CDR1 and CDR2 from the germline V gene are SGHTA and FQGTGA. Trimming shortened V by 5 bases and J by 9 bases, and 14 bases separated the two germline ends. The CDR3 covers 13 residues. The CDR3 spells CASSLDSGGTIYF. CDR3 coding DNA: TGTGCCAGCAGCCTCGACTCTGGGGGCACCATATATTTT. The whole variable domain, remainder taken from reference TRBV7-3 and TRBJ1-3, is GAGVSQTPSNKVTEKGKYVELRCDPISGHTALYWYRQSLGQGPEFLIYFQGTGAADDSGLPNDRFFAVRPEGSVSTLKIQRTERGDSAVYLCASSLDSGGTIYFGEGSWLTVV.

The V gene is TRBV18, the J gene TRBJ2-3; 8 nucleotides line up with TRBD1. Germline V CDR1 and CDR2: KGHSH, LQKENI. This CDR3 has 15 residues. The trim removed 5 bases at V and 1 base at J, leaving 5 bases unmatched. DNA for the CDR3: TGTGCCAGCTCAGTGCAGGGGGCCGGCACAGATACGCAGTATTTT. The encoded protein is CASSVQGAGTDTQYF.

CDR3 sequence reads: CASSLVGFRSPLHF. CDR3 nucleotides: TGTGCCAGCAGCTTGGTGGGGTTTCGCTCACCCCTCCACTTT. The V call is TRBV5-4, the J call TRBJ1-6; D uncertain. Germline V gene sequence: CDR1 SGHNT, CDR2 YYREEE (reference sequence). This CDR3 is built from 14 residues. V was clipped by 0 bases and J by 10 bases, with 11 bases between them.

This sequence joins TRBV5-1 and TRBJ2-1; D might be TRBD2 (7 bases). Germline CDR1 is SGHRS and CDR2 is YFSETQ. V was trimmed by 1 base and J by 8 bases, leaving 13 bases between them. This CDR3 comprises 14 residues. The CDR3 DNA follows: TGCGCCAGCAGCTTGTCGGGGGGCGGGGATGAGCAGTTCTTC. Residues: CASSLSGGGDEQFF.

The chain has TRBV28 and TRBJ1-2, with 9 bases aligning to TRBD1. The CDR3 loop spans 14 amino acids. The germline gives CDR1 MDHEN, CDR2 SYDVKM. J gave up 6 bases and V 4 bases, and 6 bases lay outside the gene matches. The CDR3 reads CASSSGGQGHGYTF. As DNA, the CDR3 is TGTGCCAGCAGTTCGGGGGGACAGGGCCATGGCTACACCTTC.

The chain recombines TRBV7-9 with TRBJ1-2; a possible D gene is TRBD1 (6 bases). The germline V gene has CDR1 SEHNR and CDR2 FQNEAQ (reference sequence). The CDR3 spans 16 residues. The V and J ends lost 3 bases and 3 bases respectively, with 17 bases between them. Here the CDR3 DNA reads TGTGCCAGCAGCTTTCCCGTAAGGGGGGCTGACTATGGCTACACCTTC. Amino acids: CASSFPVRGADYGYTF.

The chain employs TRBV27 and TRBJ1-5; 8 nucleotides align to TRBD1. The CDR3 covers 15 residues. Germline loops: CDR1 MNHEY, CDR2 SMNVEV (reference sequence). V lost 5 bases to trimming and J lost 7 bases; unmatched junction nucleotides: 10. CDR3 protein: CASSPRDRIGQPQHF. CDR3 nucleotides: TGTGCCAGCAGTCCACGGGACAGGATAGGACAGCCCCAGCATTTT.

The rearrangement links TRBV5-1 to TRBJ2-2; 8 bases are shared with TRBD2. This CDR3 has 16 amino acids. V trimming: 4 bases; J trimming: 6 bases; junction bases outside the gene matches: 11. CDR1 and CDR2 from the germline V gene are SGHRS and YFSETQ. The CDR3 bases are TGCGCCAGCAGCCCCCCCGGGAGGGGGTCCCCCGGGGAGCTGTTTTTT. Its translation is CASSPPGRGSPGELFF.